The rows below give T cell receptor beta chains drawn from one sample of a study of shared clonotypes between healthy human individuals. TCRdb's table, derived via immunoSEQ multiplex PCR, lists solely in-frame clones and lacks some. This sample has over 2 million clones, with 95% found just once. The sample comprised naive CD4+ T cells sorted from blood. All receptors come from a man in his late teens or twenties in good health. Both conserved end residues are part of each CDR3. Fields, in order: D gene, V gene, clone size, J gene, CDR3 DNA, CDR3 protein. The D gene is left open where the match is weak. Part of the rows lack a size; the others show once, few, many or a class for expanded clones.

>-|TRBV6-1|-|TRBJ1-1
TGTGCCAGCAGTGCAAGACAGGTTTGGGACACTGAAGCTTTCTTT
CASSARQVWDTEAFF
>-|TRBV9|-|TRBJ1-5
TGTGCCAGCAGCCCCGACAGATATAGCAATCAGCCCCAGCATTTT
CASSPDRYSNQPQHF
>-|TRBV5-1|-|TRBJ2-6
TGCGCCAGCGAAAGAGGAAACTCTGGGGCCAACGTCCTGACTTTC
CASERGNSGANVLTF
>-|TRBV18|-|TRBJ1-5
TGTGCCAGCTCGCGGGATTGGGGGAATCAGCCCCAGCATTTT
CASSRDWGNQPQHF
>-|TRBV10-3|-|TRBJ1-4
TGTGCCATCAGTGAACAGGGTTGGGAAAAACTGTTTTTT
CAISEQGWEKLFF
>-|TRBV30|-|TRBJ2-5
TGTGCCTGTAGGAGTAATCCGGGCAGGCAAGAGACCCAGTACTTC
CACRSNPGRQETQYF
>TRBD1|TRBV5-1|-|TRBJ2-7
TGCGCCAGCAGCCCGCGACAGGGGACCTACTACGAGCAGTACTTC
CASSPRQGTYYEQYF
>TRBD1|TRBV2|-|TRBJ2-3
TGTGCCAGCAGTGGTCAGACAGGGATGGGAGATACGCAGTATTTT
CASSGQTGMGDTQYF
>-|TRBV30|-|TRBJ1-5
TGTGCCTGGAGCCGGGGGGGAGAGTCTCAGCCCCAGCATTTT
CAWSRGGESQPQHF
>-|TRBV5-1|-|TRBJ2-5
TGCGCCAGCAGCCGCGGACGGGACCATCGAGAGACCCAGTACTTC
CASSRGRDHRETQYF
>TRBD1|TRBV28|-|TRBJ2-7
TGTGCCAGTACGACAGGGCCAGGCTACGAGCAGTACTTC
CASTTGPGYEQYF
>-|TRBV14|-|TRBJ2-7
TGTGCCAGCAGCCAAGTAGGTGGGGGAGGCTACGAGCAGTACTTC
CASSQVGGGGYEQYF
>TRBD1|TRBV7-9|-|TRBJ1-1
TGTGCCAGCAGCAAGGGACAGGGGTGGAACACTGAAGCTTTCTTT
CASSKGQGWNTEAFF
>-|TRBV20-1|-|TRBJ2-5
TGCAGTGAACTAGCCTTTGAGACCCAGTACTTC
CSELAFETQYF
>-|TRBV5-6|-|TRBJ1-2
TGTGCCAGCCGCAACACCCCGGAGGGCTATGGCTACACCTTC
CASRNTPEGYGYTF
>-|TRBV4-3|-|TRBJ2-3
TGCGCCAGCAGCCAAGACAGTGCAGGGGTTGCAGATACGCAGTATTTT
CASSQDSAGVADTQYF
>TRBD1|TRBV18|-|TRBJ2-4
TGTGCCAGCTCACCCGGACAGGGTTCCAAAAACATTCAGTACTTC
CASSPGQGSKNIQYF
>-|TRBV19|-|TRBJ2-7
TGTGCCAGTAGTACCGGGACCCTAGTCTACGAGCAGTACTTC
CASSTGTLVYEQYF
>-|TRBV18|-|TRBJ1-3
TGTGCCAGCTCACCCCGGGGGGGCAGTGGAAACACCATATATTTT
CASSPRGGSGNTIYF
>-|TRBV6-5|-|TRBJ2-5
TGTGCCAGCGCAGGGGGACTAGAACCAAAGGCCCAGTACTTC
CASAGGLEPKAQYF
>TRBD1|TRBV6-6|once|TRBJ1-5
TGTGCCAGCAGTTACTCGTACGACAGGGGGTATCAGCCCCAGCATTTT
CASSYSYDRGYQPQHF
>-|TRBV5-4|-|TRBJ2-7
TGTGCCAGCAGCGATGCCGGAGGCAAGGGCACTTACGAGCAGTACTTC
CASSDAGGKGTYEQYF
>-|TRBV7-8|-|TRBJ1-1
TGTGCCAGCAGCTCAAGTAGAGCTTTCTTT
CASSSSRAFF
>TRBD1|TRBV9|-|TRBJ2-7
TGTGCCAGCAGCAGGACAGGCTCCTACGAGCAGTACTTC
CASSRTGSYEQYF
>TRBD1|TRBV7-9|-|TRBJ1-2
TGTGCCAGCAGCTGGCCGAAAGGGGGCGGTTATGGCTACACCTTC
CASSWPKGGGYGYTF
>-|TRBV7-2|-|TRBJ1-5
TGTGCCAGCAGCCACGGGACACTCAATCAGCCCCAGCATTTT
CASSHGTLNQPQHF
>-|TRBV30|-|TRBJ2-3
TGTGCCTGGATCCGGTCGCCCGAAAGTGGGACGCAGTATTTT
CAWIRSPESGTQYF
>-|TRBV6-6|-|TRBJ2-7
TGTGCCAGCAGCTTGGGGGGAAATTACGAGCAGTACTTC
CASSLGGNYEQYF
>-|TRBV18|-|TRBJ2-7
TGTGCCAGCTCACTTACTTCGCTCCCTGGGGAGCAGTACTTC
CASSLTSLPGEQYF
>TRBD1|TRBV4-3|-|TRBJ1-3
TGCGCCAGCAGCCAAACAGGGGGCACCAGCTCTGGAAACACCATATATTTT
CASSQTGGTSSGNTIYF
>TRBD2|TRBV4-3|-|TRBJ2-2
TGCGCCAGCAGCCAAGATCTTCGCGGGAGTTTCGGCGGGGAGCTGTTTTTT
CASSQDLRGSFGGELFF
>-|TRBV9|-|TRBJ1-2
TGTGCCAGCAGCGGCCTCGCCGGGATTAACTATGGCTACACCTTC
CASSGLAGINYGYTF
>-|TRBV6-5|-|TRBJ2-3
TGTGCCAGCAGTTACTCGGCGGGACTGGGCACAGATACGCAGTATTTT
CASSYSAGLGTDTQYF
>TRBD1|TRBV14|-|TRBJ2-7
TGTGCCAGCAGCCTGACAGGGGCGCTCTACGAGCAGTACTTC
CASSLTGALYEQYF
>-|TRBV7-8|-|TRBJ2-3
TGTGCCAGCACTTTAGCAAGAATCGATACGCAGTATTTT
CASTLARIDTQYF
>-|TRBV2|-|TRBJ1-2
TGTGCCAGCAGTGACGACAGTATAGCTAACTATGGCTACACCTTC
CASSDDSIANYGYTF
>-|TRBV10-3|-|TRBJ1-3
TGTGCCTCCAGGGAGGGAGGGTCTGGAAACACCATATATTTT
CASREGGSGNTIYF